The 8 T cell receptor beta chains in this list originate from one sample, sequenced in a study of blood T cells in healthy people across ages. A sample-barcoded 5' primer and a J-beta primer mix were used in a second PCR of roughly 7 to 11 cycles. Via MiXCR, TCRdb re-called the 5' RACE reads, giving one row per CDR3 protein. The data contain around 1,800,000 distinct CDR3 sequences, more than 35% of them singletons. Sequences were obtained from blood. These receptors were obtained from a human donor in good health.

The rearrangement joins TRBV12-3 or TRBV12-4 to TRBJ1-4; 10 bases line up with TRBD1. J gave up 8 bases and V 6 bases, and 6 bases lay outside the gene matches. The CDR3 covers 14 residues. CDR3 in amino acids: CASRSDRGQEKLFF. In DNA form, the CDR3 reads TGTGCCAGCAGAAGTGACAGGGGGCAGGAAAAACTGTTTTTT.

The chain employs TRBV24-1 and TRBJ2-4; TRBD1 might be the D (5 bases). V shed 2 bases and J shed 13 bases, with 20 bases lying between them. This CDR3 has 15 amino acids. CDR1 KGHDR and CDR2 SFDVKD come from the germline V gene. As DNA, the CDR3 is TGTGCCACCAGTGATTATGACAGACCCACCTACGGGCAGTACTTC. It specifies CATSDYDRPTYGQYF.

CDR3 sequence (DNA): TGTGCCAGCAGCTCCCCCCACAGCGGCCAAGAGACCCAGTACTTC. Translating it yields CASSSPHSGQETQYF. The chain carries TRBV5-6 and TRBJ2-5, with D tentatively TRBD2 (5 bases). The CDR3 has 15 residues. Germline V lookup: CDR1 SGHDT, CDR2 YYEEEE. Trimming left V 3 bases short and J 1 base short, with 13 bases between.

The rearrangement joins TRBV12-3 or TRBV12-4 to TRBJ2-6; the D gene is possibly TRBD1 (5 bases). V was trimmed by 2 bases and J by 2 bases, leaving 10 bases between them. The CDR3 totals 16 residues. The DNA of the CDR3 is TGTGCCAGCAGTTTAAATTGGGGCGCTGGGGCCAACGTCCTGACTTTC. This gives the protein CASSLNWGAGANVLTF.

V and J are TRBV15 and TRBJ1-1; D possibly corresponds to TRBD1 (5 bases). The CDR3 totals 14 residues. Trimming took 1 base from V and 5 from J, leaving 11 bases between them. From germline, CDR1 is LNHNV and CDR2 YYDKDF (reference sequence). CDR3 nucleotides: TGTGCCACCAGCAGAGGCGGCCGGACAACTGAAGCTTTCTTT. Translation: CATSRGGRTTEAFF.

The chain has TRBV7-6 and TRBJ2-4; weak D call: TRBD2 (5 bases). The J call is in doubt because the DNA end fits TRBJ2-7 better. CDR3 length: 13 residues. The V gene's germline CDR1 is SGHVS and CDR2 FNYEAQ. For the CDR3, the DNA is TGTGCCAGCTGCCTTAGGACTCGGAACGAGCAGTACTTC. The encoded protein is CASCLRTRNEQYF.

V gene TRBV5-1 combines with J gene TRBJ2-1; D remains unclear. With 5 bases removed from V and 10 bases from J, the gap between germline ends came to 13 bases. CDR1 is SGHRS, CDR2 YFSETQ, per germline. CDR3 size: 12 residues. For the CDR3, the DNA is TGCGCCAGCAGGTTACCCAACCGGGAGCAGTTCTTC. It encodes CASRLPNREQFF.

This clonotype was seen more than once but under ten times. This chain joins TRBV2 and TRBJ1-2, with 7 nucleotides matching TRBD1. Germline lookup yields CDR1 SNHLY and CDR2 FYNNEI. The CDR3 totals 13 residues. With V trimmed by 6 bases and J by 4 bases, 5 bases remained unmatched. DNA for the CDR3: TGTGCCAGCAGCGCTTGGGACAGCTATGGCTACACCTTC. It translates to CASSAWDSYGYTF.